A single TCR beta chain is shown here with its context. This entry comes from a study of regulatory T cells in long-lasting Graves disease. Time point meaning: newly diagnosed GD, antithyroid drugs for less than 3 months. With RNA extracted from PBMCs as input, the TCR library was made. Investigators prepared the TCR beta libraries by applying iRepertoire HTBI primers and Arm-PCR of CDR3 regions. TCRdb called the multiplex PCR reads again in MiXCR, with one record for every CDR3 protein. The sample lists approximately 300,000 distinct CDR3 sequences, 18% seen once, with roughly 35% in the top ten. This CDR3 has 13 amino acids. Trimming left V 5 bases short and J 6 bases short, with 17 bases between. Germline V gene sequence: CDR1 GTSNPN, CDR2 SVGIG (reference sequence).

The receptor was derived from a female donor with Graves disease. The sample consisted of peripheral blood mononuclear cells (PBMCs), taken at new diagnosis, from a patient treated with antithyroid drugs. The chain is built from TRBV30 and TRBJ2-7, with D perhaps given as TRBD1 or TRBD2 (5 bases each). This CDR3 is CAWGGQGIGEQYF. The CDR3 region has the DNA TGTGCCTGGGGCGGGCAGGGAATTGGCGAGCAGTACTTC.